This T cell receptor beta chain was profiled in a study of blood T cell repertoires in COVID-19 (dated by TCRdb to about 2020). General notes on the study: Samples covering the acute and convalescent phases of COVID-19 were provided by collaborators in the United States, Italy and Spain. The prospective study material was composed of cDNA or gDNA derived from T cells, B-cell-depleted T cells, or PBMCs. The dataset comprised deeply sampled blood TCRbeta repertoires from subjects exposed to, actively infected with, or recovered from COVID-19. The repertoires were released in a freely available public database intended as a resource for research on the immune response to SARS-CoV-2. The samples were drawn from two sources: the first 160 participants of the ongoing ImmuneRACE study, and about 1,300 subjects contributed by 6 global collaborators. The sample metadata nearly always contained a de-identified subject ID, COVID-19 status, age in years and sex. Where HLA class I and class II types were available, the types were taken from metadata supplied by the sample provider, not from assay-based typing. General findings and caveats noted by the study authors: Clinical and demographic metadata were provided uncurated, with the amount varying by source and participant.

Note on this clone: It has no known antigen specificity. Nothing much larger sits one base from this clone, and base qualities are not available.

Collaborating institutions collected whole blood in K2EDTA tubes following their own protocols. Collaborator samples were shipped for TCRbeta analysis as frozen whole blood, isolated PBMCs, or DNA extracted from either sample type. The immunoSEQ Assay, a bias-controlled multiplex PCR, was used to amplify TCRbeta CDR3 regions from genomic DNA. The authors processed their data as follows. The number of nucleated cells in each sample was estimated from the amplification of reference gene primers within the assay. To quantify the absolute abundance of each unique TCRbeta CDR3 rearrangement, sequence reads were collapsed and filtered. For each sample, productive Simpson clonality was calculated as the square root of Simpson's diversity index across productive rearrangements. The table was pulled from immuneACCESS by TCRdb, which kept in-frame rearrangements only. Such tables lose some clones; where checked, under half of the loss comes from unresolved V genes, and the rest has no known cause. V and J calls and clone size are those listed in that table; D and trimming were worked out from the DNA. The sample table lists about 280,000 clones, 88% of them with a count of one. Together, the top ten hold approximately 8.5% of the sample.

The CDR3 starts with the cysteine, ends with the phenylalanine, and has 12 residues. Only the CDR3 DNA stays, 36 bases, in frame from base 1. Via the germline V gene (reference sequence), CDR1 is LNHDA and CDR2 SQIVND. V is pared back by 3 bases and J by 5 bases, with 4 bases lying between the germline termini. Sequencing was carried out using peripheral blood. The rearrangement combines TRBV19 with TRBJ1-4; confidence is insufficient to name the D gene. The source is a man aged 18 to 30 with active or convalescent COVID-19. Here the CDR3 is given as CASSMLNEKLFF. The DNA is TGTGCCAGTAGTATGCTAAATGAAAAACTGTTTTTT.